This TCR beta chain was captured in a study of OX40 agonist ivuxolimab in advanced cancers. TCRdb keeps only in-frame clones here, not all; method: immunoSEQ multiplex PCR. Of about 14,000 clones in the sample, about 85% were seen once. The material sequenced was CD4+ or CD8+ T cells sorted from blood, taken in a trial of the OX40 agonist ivuxolimab. This clonotype originated in an adult with an advanced solid tumor such as melanoma, head and neck, liver or kidney cancer.

The CDR3 DNA is TGTGCCAGCAGTTTAGGGGACAGGGCCCTTAACCTGTGGGGGCAGTTCTTC. Translated: CASSLGDRALNLWGQFF. The V call is TRBV28, the J call TRBJ2-1; the match to TRBD1 covers 9 bases. Trimming removed 2 bases from V and 12 bases from J; junction bases left unmatched: 17. The CDR3 runs 17 residues. CDR1 MDHEN and CDR2 SYDVKM come from the germline V gene.